One and the same sample provided the 5 T cell receptor beta chains below, sequenced in a study of T cell responses to AZD1222 COVID-19 vaccine. The assay was immunoSEQ multiplex PCR, and TCRdb's table has in-frame clones only and misses some. The sample has around 70,000 clones; about nine tenths are singletons. Specimen: peripheral blood, collected on day 0 of AZD1222 vaccination. Every receptor here comes from an adult in good health.

The CDR3 DNA follows: TGTGCCAGCAGCCGAGATGGGACGAATTCACCCCTCCACTTT. It translates to CASSRDGTNSPLHF. The chain carries TRBV6-2 or TRBV6-3 and TRBJ1-6, with D possibly matching TRBD1 (5 bases). The CDR3 length is 14 residues. V was clipped by 6 bases and J by 7 bases, with 13 bases between them. Germline V lookup: CDR1 MNHEY, CDR2 SVGEGT.

The chain couples TRBV13 to TRBJ1-2; a possible D gene is TRBD1 (6 bases). This CDR3 is built from 13 residues. Trimming removed 6 bases from V and 7 bases from J, with 15 bases in between. Germline V CDR1 and CDR2: PRHDT, FYEKMQ (reference sequence). As DNA, the CDR3 is TGTGCCAGCAGAAGGGGGGGCGCCGGTGGCTACACCTTC. This translates into CASRRGGAGGYTF. Full variable domain (outside the CDR3, taken from reference TRBV13 and TRBJ1-2): AAGVIQSPRHLIKEKRETATLKCYPIPRHDTVYWYQQGPGQDPQFLISFYEKMQSDKGSIPDRFSAQQFSDYHSELNMSSLELGDSALYFCASRRGGAGGYTFGSGTRLTVV.

V gene TRBV14 combines with J gene TRBJ1-2; 7 bases are shared with TRBD1. The germline V gene has CDR1 SGHDN and CDR2 FVKESK. CDR3 size: 14 residues. J was trimmed by 4 bases and V by 6 bases; bases with no gene match: 8. Here the CDR3 DNA reads TGTGCCAGCAGTCCTACGGGGACAGTCTATGGCTACACCTTC. It is translated as CASSPTGTVYGYTF.

This chain links TRBV7-2 with TRBJ1-3, with 8 bases that match TRBD1. J was trimmed by 0 bases and V by 2 bases; bases with no gene match: 3. The germline gives CDR1 SGHTA, CDR2 FQGNSA. The CDR3 sequence is 16 residues long. CDR3 residues: CASSLTGGSSGNTIYF. In DNA, the CDR3 is TGTGCCAGCAGCTTAACAGGGGGATCCTCTGGAAACACCATATATTTT.

This chain joins TRBV12-3 or TRBV12-4 and TRBJ2-3, with D unresolved. This CDR3 has 13 amino acids. Trimming removed 5 bases from V and 4 bases from J, with 10 bases in between. CDR3 amino acids: CASSPALADTQYF. In DNA, the CDR3 is TGTGCCAGCAGTCCCGCCCTTGCAGATACGCAGTATTTT.